This T cell receptor (beta chain) stems from a study of CD8+CD57+ T cells in acquired aplastic anemia. Study at large: Average DNA yield from sorted CD4+ and CD8+ cells was around 3.2 ug.

This CDR3 contains 12 residues. Germline V lookup: CDR1 MRHNA, CDR2 SNTAGT. The V and J ends lost 3 bases and 6 bases respectively, with 6 bases between them. General study findings and limits: The study identified 25 to 30 CD8+ CDR3 sequences shared by patients and controls.

A word on this clonotype: The target antigen is unknown.

The TCR beta profiling, which covered VDJ combination and CDR3 sequence, was carried out using genomic DNA as the template. TCRdb called the reads again in MiXCR, with one record for every CDR3 protein. The sample includes about 210,000 distinct CDR3 sequences, over 55% seen only once; the top ten take over 25%. The sequenced material came from sorted CD4+, CD8+, or CD8+CD57+ T cells (not recorded which) from PBMCs. The TCR comes from a human donor in good health. The chain carries TRBV6-4 and TRBJ2-1; no clear D gene. The CDR3 here is CASSEQTNEQFF. CDR3 in DNA: TGTGCCAGCAGTGAGCAAACCAATGAGCAGTTCTTC.